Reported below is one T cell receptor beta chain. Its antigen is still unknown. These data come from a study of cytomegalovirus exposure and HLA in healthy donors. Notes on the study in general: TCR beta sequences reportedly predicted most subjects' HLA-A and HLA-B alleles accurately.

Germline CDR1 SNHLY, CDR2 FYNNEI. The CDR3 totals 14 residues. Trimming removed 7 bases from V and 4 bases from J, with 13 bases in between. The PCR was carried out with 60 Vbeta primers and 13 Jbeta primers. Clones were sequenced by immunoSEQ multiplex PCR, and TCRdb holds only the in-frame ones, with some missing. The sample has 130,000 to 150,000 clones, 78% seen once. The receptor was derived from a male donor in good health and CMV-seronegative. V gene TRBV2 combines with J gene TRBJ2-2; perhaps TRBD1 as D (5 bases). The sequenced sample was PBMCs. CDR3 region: CASTQGLITGELFF. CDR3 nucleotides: TGTGCCAGCACCCAGGGATTGATCACCGGGGAGCTGTTTTTT.